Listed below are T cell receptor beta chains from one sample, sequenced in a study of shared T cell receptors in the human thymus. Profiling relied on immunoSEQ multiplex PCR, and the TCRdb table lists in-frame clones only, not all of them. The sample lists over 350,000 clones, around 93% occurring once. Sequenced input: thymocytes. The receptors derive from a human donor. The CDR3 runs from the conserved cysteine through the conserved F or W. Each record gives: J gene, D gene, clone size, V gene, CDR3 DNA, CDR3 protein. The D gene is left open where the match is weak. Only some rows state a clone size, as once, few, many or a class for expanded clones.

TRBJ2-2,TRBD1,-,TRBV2,TGTGCCAGCAGTGATCACGACAGGGGTGGATTGGGGGAGCTGTTTTTT,CASSDHDRGGLGELFF
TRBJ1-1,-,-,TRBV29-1,TGCAGCGTTGATCAGGGGCTGAACACTGAAGCTTTCTTT,CSVDQGLNTEAFF
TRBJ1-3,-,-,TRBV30,TGTGCCTGGAGTGTCTCCGATCGGAGCTCTGGAAACACCATATATTTT,CAWSVSDRSSGNTIYF
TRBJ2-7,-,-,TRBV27,TGTGCCAGCAGTTTCTTGGGGGCGGGCTGCTCCTACGAGCAGTACTTC,CASSFLGAGCSYEQYF
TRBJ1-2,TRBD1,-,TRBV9,TGTGCCAGCAGCGACCGGGACAGGGGGTTTTTTGGCTACACCTTC,CASSDRDRGFFGYTF
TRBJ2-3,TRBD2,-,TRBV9,TGTGCCAGCAGTCCCGGGACTAGCGGGAGGGCGAGCACAGATACGCAGTATTTT,CASSPGTSGRASTDTQYF
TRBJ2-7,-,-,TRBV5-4,TGTGCCAGCAGCTTGGTCATCTGGCGCGAGCAGTACTTC,CASSLVIWREQYF
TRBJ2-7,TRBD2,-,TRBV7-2,TGTGCCAGCAGCCCACCGGGACTACACCACTACGAGCAGTACTTC,CASSPPGLHHYEQYF
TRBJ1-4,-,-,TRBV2,TGTGCCAGCAGTGACACCAGGCCCTTTAATGAAAAACTGTTTTTT,CASSDTRPFNEKLFF
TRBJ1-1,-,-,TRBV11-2,TGTGCCAGCAGCCCGTACCGGGGCACTGAAGCTTTCTTT,CASSPYRGTEAFF
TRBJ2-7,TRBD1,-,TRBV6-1,TGTGCCAGCAGTGAAGTAGGGGGCGACTCCTACGAGCAGTACTTC,CASSEVGGDSYEQYF
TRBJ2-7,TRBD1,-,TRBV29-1,TGCAGCGCTTCCGATAGACAGGGCTCCTACGAGCAGTACTTC,CSASDRQGSYEQYF
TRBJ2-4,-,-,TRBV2,TGTGCCAGCAGTGAAGAGGTCCGGGTGTTAGCCAAAAACATTCAGTACTTC,CASSEEVRVLAKNIQYF
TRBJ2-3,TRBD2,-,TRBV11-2,TGTGCCAGCAGCCCCAGGACTAGCGGGAGGGCCTCCCCAGATACGCAGTATTTT,CASSPRTSGRASPDTQYF
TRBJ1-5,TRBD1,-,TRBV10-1,TGCGCCAGCAGTGGCGGGACAGGGTGGCAGCCCCAGCATTTT,CASSGGTGWQPQHF
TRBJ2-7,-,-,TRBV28,TGTGCCAGCAGTTTCAAAGGAGTCCCCTACGAGCAGTACTTC,CASSFKGVPYEQYF
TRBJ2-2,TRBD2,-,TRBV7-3,TGTGCCAGCAGCATTAATCGCCCTACTAGCGGGAGGGCCGCCGGGGAGCTGTTTTTT,CASSINRPTSGRAAGELFF
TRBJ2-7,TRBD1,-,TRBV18,TGTGCCAGCTCACCCAATTGGGGCACGAGGGGGCAGATCGAGCAGTACTTC,CASSPNWGTRGQIEQYF
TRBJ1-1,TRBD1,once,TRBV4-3,TGCGCCAGCAGCCAAGACCCACCGGAGGACAGGCCGGAGGCGAACACTGAAGCTTTCTTT,CASSQDPPEDRPEANTEAFF
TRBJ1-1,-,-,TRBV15,TGTGCCACCAGCAGATACCTTCGACGGGCCCCGGGAGCTTTCTTT,CATSRYLRRAPGAFF
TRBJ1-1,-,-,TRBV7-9,TGTGCCAGCAGCTTAACCCATGGGGAGGCAAATCCGAACACTGAAGCTTTCTTT,CASSLTHGEANPNTEAFF
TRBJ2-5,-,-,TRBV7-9,TGTGCCAGCAGCTTGGGTAGACTGGTGGGGACTTTAGAGACCCAGTACTTC,CASSLGRLVGTLETQYF
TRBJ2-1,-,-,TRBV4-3,TGCGCCAGCAGCCAAGCCGACAGGGGAGCTAGCGGCAACAATGAGCAGTTCTTC,CASSQADRGASGNNEQFF
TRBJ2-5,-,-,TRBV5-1,TGCGCCAGCAGCACCGACAGTTTGACGACCCAGTACTTC,CASSTDSLTTQYF
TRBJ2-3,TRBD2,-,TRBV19,TGTGCCAGTAGTATAGGGGGAACTAGCGGGAGTAGCACAGATACGCAGTATTTT,CASSIGGTSGSSTDTQYF